The 15 T cell receptor beta chains given below trace back to one sample, sequenced in a study of blood T cell repertoires in COVID-19 (dated by TCRdb to about 2020). Receptors were amplified or captured by the immunoSEQ multiplex PCR assay. TCRdb took this table from immuneACCESS and kept in-frame rearrangements with V and J called. Such tables lack part of the clones; where checked against another copy, unresolved V genes explain under half of the gap, and the rest is unexplained. For this sample there are 250,000 to 300,000 clones; about nine tenths appear just once. 11% of the sample is held by the ten biggest clonotypes. Input material: peripheral blood. The receptors were gathered from a woman in her 30s with COVID-19, enrolled during active disease.

The chain uses TRBV21-1 and TRBJ2-7; the table's TRBD1 call for D was not verified on the DNA. TRBV21-1 constitutes a pseudogene. CDR3 length equals 14 residues. CDR3 in DNA: TGTGCCAGCAGCCCGGGGACAGGGGCCTACGAGCAGTACTTC. It encodes CASSPGTGAYEQYF.

J is TRBJ1-4 and V is TRBV18, with D tentatively TRBD1 (6 bases). Trimming took 5 bases from V and 4 from J, leaving 11 bases between them. Germline V gene data show CDR1 as KGHSH and CDR2 as LQKENI. This CDR3 contains 14 residues. CDR3 amino acids: CASSRQARNEKLFF. As DNA, the CDR3 is TGTGCCAGCTCAAGACAGGCTCGTAATGAAAAACTGTTTTTT.

This chain uses TRBV19 with TRBJ1-1, with D uncertain. The CDR3 extends over 14 amino acids. Per germline, CDR1 LNHDA and CDR2 SQIVND (reference sequence). Trimming stripped 0 bases from V and 0 bases from J, with 5 bases between. The CDR3 sequence is CASSIEAVNTEAFF. DNA for the CDR3: TGTGCCAGTAGTATAGAGGCAGTGAACACTGAAGCTTTCTTT.

J is TRBJ1-4 and V is TRBV6-5; unclear D gene. Deletions cut 7 bases from V and 7 bases from J, with 13 bases between. Germline lookup yields CDR1 MNHEY and CDR2 SVGAGI. The CDR3 is 13 amino acids. The CDR3 reads CASNSGWGEKLFF. Here the CDR3 DNA reads TGTGCCAGCAACAGCGGCTGGGGTGAAAAACTGTTTTTT.

For this clone: This specimen includes other DNA sequences encoding the same CDR3. The CDR3 coding sequence is TGTGCCAGCAGTTTGACGGGTAGCTCCTACGAGCAGTACTTC. Encoded protein: CASSLTGSSYEQYF. The J gene is TRBJ2-7, the V gene TRBV28, with D unclear. Trimming pared 3 bases from V and 0 bases from J, leaving 9 bases between. Per the germline V gene, CDR1 is MDHEN and CDR2 is SYDVKM. This CDR3 spans 14 amino acids.

The J gene is TRBJ2-1, the V gene TRBV5-1; 8 nucleotides align to TRBD2. Germline V gives CDR1 SGHRS, CDR2 YFSETQ. This CDR3 comprises 15 residues. Trimming took 0 bases from V and 7 from J; bases not matched to a gene: 6. The CDR3 nucleotides read TGCGCCAGCAGCTTGGGGGCGGGAGGTGGGAATGAGCAGTTCTTC. The encoded protein is CASSLGAGGGNEQFF.

The chain has TRBV24-1 and TRBJ1-2, with 10 bases identical to TRBD1. V lost 9 bases to trimming and J lost 2 bases; unmatched junction nucleotides: 5. The CDR3 consists of 14 residues. CDR1 and CDR2 (germline): KGHDR, SFDVKD. CDR3 sequence (DNA): TGTGCCACCGGGACAGGGGCCCCGAACTATGGCTACACCTTC. Translating gives CATGTGAPNYGYTF.

This chain uses TRBV2 with TRBJ2-5; 7 nucleotides line up with TRBD1. V lost 6 bases to trimming and J lost 4 bases; unmatched junction nucleotides: 5. Germline values: CDR1 SNHLY, CDR2 FYNNEI. The CDR3 loop spans 13 amino acids. The CDR3 spells CASSRDSAETQYF. CDR3 coding DNA: TGTGCCAGCAGCCGGGACAGTGCAGAGACCCAGTACTTC.

J is TRBJ2-2 and V is TRBV5-1; D perhaps matches TRBD1 (5 bases). With 4 bases removed from V and 4 bases from J, the gap between germline ends came to 11 bases. From germline, CDR1 is SGHRS and CDR2 YFSETQ. This CDR3 spans 14 amino acids. The CDR3 DNA reads as TGCGCCAGCAGCGCTCCCGACAGCACCGGGGAGCTGTTTTTT. Amino acids: CASSAPDSTGELFF.

V gene TRBV9 combines with J gene TRBJ2-3, with D tentatively TRBD2 (5 bases). Germline CDR1 is SGDLS and CDR2 is YYNGEE. The CDR3 loop spans 16 amino acids. The V gene lost 4 bases and the J gene lost 4 bases, with 19 bases spanning the gap. This CDR3 is CASSQRGSGNADTQYF. In DNA, the CDR3 is TGTGCCAGCAGCCAGCGAGGATCCGGGAACGCAGATACGCAGTATTTT.

This chain links TRBV2 with TRBJ2-3; 12 nucleotides align to TRBD2. The CDR3 totals 16 residues. The germline gives CDR1 SNHLY, CDR2 FYNNEI. With V trimmed by 2 bases and J by 9 bases, 9 bases remained unmatched. CDR3 coding DNA: TGTGCCAGCAGTGAACCCGGGACTAGCGGGCGTAGGACGCAGTATTTT. It translates to CASSEPGTSGRRTQYF.

Concerning this clone itself: An end of the junction differs from the germline gene, which may be a read error. V gene TRBV9 combines with J gene TRBJ2-7, with 9 positions matching TRBD2. Germline CDR1 is SGDLS and CDR2 is YYNGEE. This CDR3 contains 14 residues. CDR3 in amino acids: CASRVAGGAGEQYF. CDR3 coding DNA: TGTGCCAGCCGCGTCGCGGGGGGGGCGGGGGAGCAGTACTTC.

The chain has TRBV15 and TRBJ1-4; no clear D gene. Germline CDR1 and CDR2: LNHNV and YYDKDF (reference sequence). V dropped 0 bases and J dropped 10 bases, with 12 bases sitting between them. This CDR3 comprises 14 residues. The CDR3 DNA sequence: TGTGCCACCAGCAGAGATCGGGGAGGAGGAAAACTGTTTTTT. Amino acids: CATSRDRGGGKLFF.

The chain joins TRBV7-9 to TRBJ2-1, with 11 bases that match TRBD2. This CDR3 is 17 amino acids long. The J segment lost 3 bases and the V segment lost 4 bases, leaving 8 bases of the junction unmatched. CDR1 SEHNR and CDR2 FQNEAQ come from the germline V gene (reference sequence). The CDR3 reads CASSYTSGSQSYNEQFF. CDR3 nucleotides: TGTGCCAGCAGCTATACTAGCGGGAGTCAGAGCTACAATGAGCAGTTCTTC.

This CDR3 is CAWSVGFQGLWGSYEQYF. The CDR3 DNA reads as TGTGCCTGGAGTGTAGGGTTTCAGGGGTTGTGGGGCTCCTACGAGCAGTACTTC. The chain combines TRBV30 with TRBJ2-7, with D perhaps matching TRBD1 (6 bases). V lost 0 bases to trimming and J lost 0 bases, with 21 bases between them. CDR3 length: 18 residues. The V gene's germline CDR1 is GTSNPN and CDR2 SVGIG (reference sequence).